This is a list of T cell receptor beta chains from one sample in a study of T-cell reconstitution after alpha-beta-depleted transplantation in children. MiXCR, applied by TCRdb to the PCR reads, yields one record per CDR3 protein. The sample contains 490,000 or so distinct CDR3 sequences, approximately 10% of which appear only once. Sequences were derived from PBMCs, sampled before TCRalphabeta/CD19-depleted stem cell transplant. The source of these receptors is a child aged 2 to 10 with inherited bone marrow failure, due to receive a stem cell transplant. Each CDR3 is given with its conserved first and last residue. The D gene is left open where the match is weak. Rows give clone size only sometimes, using once, few, many, or a class for an expanded clone.

D,V,size,J,DNA,CDR3
-,TRBV28,-,TRBJ2-3,TGTGCCAGCGGCTTGTTTGGGGGTACAGATACGCAGTATTTT,CASGLFGGTDTQYF
-,TRBV30,many,TRBJ2-1,TGTGCCTGGAGTAGGAGGTACAATGAGCAGTTCTTC,CAWSRRYNEQFF
-,TRBV18,few,TRBJ1-6,TGTGCCAGCTCACCACTCTGGGACAAGAATTCACCCCTCCACTTT,CASSPLWDKNSPLHF
-,TRBV6-5,few,TRBJ2-7,TGTGCCAGCAGTACCGGTTCTCCCCTCGAGCAGTACTTC,CASSTGSPLEQYF
TRBD2,TRBV27,many,TRBJ2-2,TGTGCCAGCAGTACGCCCGGGACTAGGACTAGCAGGGAGCTGTTTTTT,CASSTPGTRTSRELFF
TRBD2,TRBV7-2,many,TRBJ2-3,TGTGCCAGCAGCTTAGCCCAAAGTACTAGCGGCCCTAAGTCGGCAGATACGCAGTATTTT,CASSLAQSTSGPKSADTQYF
-,TRBV7-2,-,TRBJ1-2,TGTGCCAGCAGCTTAAGCCTCCGGAACTATGGCTACACCTTC,CASSLSLRNYGYTF
-,TRBV20-1,many,TRBJ2-5,TGCAGTGCTAGTTTACTCAAGACCCAGTACTTC,CSASLLKTQYF
TRBD1,TRBV4-3,many,TRBJ1-4,TGCGCCAGCAGCCAGGACAGGGAACAGTGGCCGTTTTTT,CASSQDREQWPFF
-,TRBV3-1,few,TRBJ2-5,TGTGCCAGCAGCCCCCAGAAGTGGGAGCGGGTAGAGACCCAGTACTTC,CASSPQKWERVETQYF
-,TRBV6-5,-,TRBJ2-1,TGTGCCAGCAGTTACGCAAATATGGCCCCCGCGCCCAATGAGCAGTTCTTC,CASSYANMAPAPNEQFF
-,TRBV30,-,TRBJ1-2,TGTGCCTCAACGTTTAGGGAAAACTATGGCTACACCTTC,CASTFRENYGYTF
-,TRBV4-2,-,TRBJ1-2,TGTGCCAGCAGCCTTCGGACAGACCTCTCTGGCTACACCTTC,CASSLRTDLSGYTF
TRBD2,TRBV30,few,TRBJ2-1,TGTGCCTGGAGTGTACGGCGGGGGTCCTACAATGAGCAGTTCTTC,CAWSVRRGSYNEQFF
-,TRBV10-3,many,TRBJ1-2,TGTGCCATCAGTGAGCTTGGGGGGATGAGTGGCTACACCTTC,CAISELGGMSGYTF
-,TRBV29-1,many,TRBJ2-7,TGCAGCGTTGATTACGGGCCGGGAGACGAGCAGTACTTC,CSVDYGPGDEQYF
-,TRBV15,many,TRBJ2-2,TGTGCCACCAGCAGAGATCACCCGGGGGCGCTATTCGGGGAGCTGTTTTTT,CATSRDHPGALFGELFF
-,TRBV7-9,many,TRBJ2-6,TGTGCCAGCACCGCCTCTGGGGCCAACGTCCTGACTTTC,CASTASGANVLTF
TRBD2,TRBV27,-,TRBJ2-1,TGTGCCAGCAGTCCGACGGGGACTAGCTACAATGAGCAGTTCTTC,CASSPTGTSYNEQFF
-,TRBV12-5,many,TRBJ2-5,TGTGCTAGTGGTTTGGTTGGCAGACGTGCAGAGACCCAGTACTTC,CASGLVGRRAETQYF
-,TRBV20-1,many,TRBJ1-5,TGCAGTGCTAGGGCTTATTCCAGGGGAGTCTTTCGCAATCAGCCCCAGCATTTT,CSARAYSRGVFRNQPQHF
TRBD2,TRBV5-1,many,TRBJ2-3,TGCGCCAGCAGCTCCGGACTAGCGTTGAGCACAGATACGCAGTATTTT,CASSSGLALSTDTQYF
TRBD2,TRBV11-2,many,TRBJ2-2,TGTGCCAGCAGCTCCTTGACTAGCGGGAGATATACCGGGGAGCTGTTTTTT,CASSSLTSGRYTGELFF
-,TRBV12-3/TRBV12-4,-,TRBJ2-1,TGTGCCAGCAGTTACCTTCAGCAGGGCAATGAGCAGTTCTTC,CASSYLQQGNEQFF
-,TRBV2,few,TRBJ1-1,TGTGCCAGCAGTGAAGGAGGGCCGAACACTGAAGCTTTCTTT,CASSEGGPNTEAFF
-,TRBV5-1,-,TRBJ1-5,TGCGCCAGCAGCCCGGGTGACAGCGATACCAATCAGCCCCAGCATTTT,CASSPGDSDTNQPQHF
TRBD2,TRBV29-1,few,TRBJ2-3,TGCAGCGTTGAAGGTAGACTAGCGGGGGCCACAGATACGCAGTATTTT,CSVEGRLAGATDTQYF
-,TRBV6-2/TRBV6-3,many,TRBJ1-2,TGTGCCAGCAGCATCATGATCGGGGACGTCTACTATGGCTACACCTTC,CASSIMIGDVYYGYTF